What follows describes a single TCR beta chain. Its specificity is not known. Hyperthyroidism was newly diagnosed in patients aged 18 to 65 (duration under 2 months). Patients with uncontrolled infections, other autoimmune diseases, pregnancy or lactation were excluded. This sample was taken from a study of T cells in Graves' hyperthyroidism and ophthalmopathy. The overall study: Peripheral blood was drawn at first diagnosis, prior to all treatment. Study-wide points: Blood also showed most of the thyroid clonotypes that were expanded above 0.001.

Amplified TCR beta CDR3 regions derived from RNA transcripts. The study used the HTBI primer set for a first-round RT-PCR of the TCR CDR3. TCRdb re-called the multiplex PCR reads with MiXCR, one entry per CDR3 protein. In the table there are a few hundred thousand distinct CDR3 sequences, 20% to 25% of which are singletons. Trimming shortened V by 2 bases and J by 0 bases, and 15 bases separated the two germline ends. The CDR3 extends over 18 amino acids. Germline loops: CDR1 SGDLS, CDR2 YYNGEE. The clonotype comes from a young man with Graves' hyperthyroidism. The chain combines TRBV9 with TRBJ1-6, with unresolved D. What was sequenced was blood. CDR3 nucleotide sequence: TGTGCCAGCAGCGTGGGCCCCGGCCCGAGCTCCTATAATTCACCCCTCCACTTT. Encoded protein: CASSVGPGPSSYNSPLHF.